Described below is a single T cell receptor beta chain sequence and its context. Its antigen is as yet unknown. Individual cDNA molecules received unique molecular identifiers. TCRdb passed the 5' RACE reads through MiXCR, listing each CDR3 protein once. The sample lists around 57,000 distinct CDR3 sequences, approximately 11% occurring once. This entry is derived from a study of early T cells in non-severe SARS-CoV-2 infection. Study-level information: Sequenced material consisted of bulk RNA (from unsorted whole blood), and chains were unpaired.

Study observations and caveats: Matching with VDJdb favored anti-spike CD8 responses (missing private and CD4 specificities).

The clonotype was recovered from an adult who was a healthcare worker with PCR-confirmed SARS-CoV-2 infection or an uninfected control (not recorded which). Sequencing was carried out using whole blood.

This CDR3 is CSAQRQGADTQYF. CDR3 in DNA: TGCAGTGCTCAAAGACAGGGGGCAGATACGCAGTATTTT. This chain uses TRBV20-1 with TRBJ2-3, with TRBD1 matching over 9 bases. V dropped 5 bases and J dropped 4; count of bases not matched to a gene: 4. CDR1 and CDR2 from the germline V gene are DFQATT and SNEGSKA (reference sequence). The CDR3 covers 13 residues.